This is a list of T cell receptor beta chains from one sample in a study of cytomegalovirus exposure and HLA in healthy donors. TCRdb's copy holds only in-frame clones and misses some; the assay was immunoSEQ multiplex PCR. The data contain 100,000 to 150,000 clones, roughly four fifths of them singletons. Sample: PBMCs. The source is a woman aged 40 to 50 in good health and CMV-seronegative. Both conserved end residues are part of each CDR3. A D gene is named only where the DNA matches it firmly.

>TRBJ2-7|18|TRBD1|TRBV28
CASSSHQRQGRGSYEQYF
TGTGCCAGCAGTTCCCACCAGAGACAGGGACGGGGCTCCTACGAGCAGTACTTC
>TRBJ2-1|17|TRBD2|TRBV7-6
CASSQKASGEDYNEQFF
TGTGCCAGCAGTCAAAAGGCTAGCGGGGAGGATTACAATGAGCAGTTCTTC
>TRBJ2-1|15|-|TRBV19
CASSNPLAPYNEQFF
TGTGCCAGTAGTAATCCGCTAGCGCCTTACAATGAGCAGTTCTTC
>TRBJ2-1|16|-|TRBV9
CASRANGGGTPNEQFF
TGTGCCAGCAGAGCCAATGGCGGCGGGACCCCGAATGAGCAGTTCTTC
>TRBJ2-4|16|TRBD2|TRBV15
CATSRDSSGSRNSQYF
TGTGCCACCAGCAGAGATTCAAGCGGGAGCAGGAACAGTCAGTACTTC
>TRBJ2-7|18|TRBD2|TRBV15
CATSRVPGALAASYEQYF
TGTGCCACCAGCAGAGTTCCGGGTGCGCTAGCGGCCTCCTACGAGCAGTACTTC
>TRBJ1-5|15|-|TRBV19
CASSTRTASNQPQHF
TGTGCCAGTAGTACCCGGACAGCCAGCAATCAGCCCCAGCATTTT
>TRBJ2-2|16|TRBD1|TRBV7-2
CASSPRTGPNTGELFF
TGTGCCAGCAGCCCTAGGACAGGGCCGAACACCGGGGAGCTGTTTTTT
>TRBJ2-1|17|TRBD2|TRBV15
CATSRDRLAGGYNEQFF
TGTGCCACCAGCAGGGACAGACTAGCGGGAGGCTACAATGAGCAGTTCTTC
>TRBJ2-2|12|-|TRBV15
CATSRDHGELFF
TGTGCCACCAGCAGAGATCACGGGGAGCTGTTTTTT
>TRBJ2-7|16|TRBD1|TRBV7-9
CASSLATGGKSYEQYF
TGTGCCAGCAGCTTGGCAACAGGGGGCAAGTCCTACGAGCAGTACTTC
>TRBJ2-1|14|-|TRBV18
CASSLGNTGYEQFF
TGTGCCAGCTCACTAGGGAACACAGGGTATGAGCAGTTCTTC
>TRBJ2-1|16|-|TRBV9
CASSVGGQGSTSEQFF
TGTGCCAGCAGCGTAGGTGGGCAGGGATCAACTTCTGAGCAGTTCTTC
>TRBJ1-5|14|-|TRBV7-8
CASSYVQGNQPQHF
TGTGCCAGCAGCTACGTACAGGGAAACCAGCCCCAGCATTTT
>TRBJ1-1|16|-|TRBV4-3
CASSQGSGYMNTEAFF
TGCGCCAGCAGCCAAGGGTCAGGGTACATGAACACTGAAGCTTTCTTT
>TRBJ2-7|14|-|TRBV7-9
CASSFGRTSYEQYF
TGTGCCAGCAGCTTCGGGAGAACCTCCTACGAGCAGTACTTC
>TRBJ2-4|17|-|TRBV2
CASSEPRVWRPKNSQYF
TGTGCCAGCAGTGAACCCCGGGTGTGGAGGCCCAAAAACAGTCAGTACTTC